What follows are 23 T cell receptor beta chains derived from one specimen sequenced in a study of cytomegalovirus exposure and HLA in healthy donors. PCR employed 60 Vbeta and 13 Jbeta primers. The table came from immunoSEQ multiplex PCR; TCRdb's copy has only in-frame clones and leaves some out. The sample's table shows under 200,000 clones. Sequences were obtained from PBMCs. These receptors were taken from a man aged 25-45 years in good health and CMV-seronegative.

The chain couples TRBV10-2 to TRBJ2-1, with 11 bases fitting TRBD1. CDR1 WSHSY and CDR2 SAAADI come from the germline V gene. With V trimmed by 1 base and J by 7 bases, 3 bases remained unmatched. The CDR3 runs to 15 residues. The DNA for the CDR3 is TGCGCCAGCAGTGAGTGGACAGGGGGCCAGAATGAGCAGTTCTTC. Its protein product is CASSEWTGGQNEQFF.

The rearrangement uses TRBV11-2 and TRBJ1-5; D not certain. The V gene's germline CDR1 is SGHAT and CDR2 FQNNGV. The CDR3 contains 12 residues. Trimming pared 6 bases from V and 7 bases from J, leaving 10 bases between. CDR3 amino acids: CASSRGSQPQHF. In DNA, the CDR3 is TGTGCCAGCAGTCGAGGAAGCCAGCCCCAGCATTTT.

The gene calls are TRBV7-6 and TRBJ1-5; D gene uncertain. CDR1 and CDR2 from the germline V gene are SGHVS and FNYEAQ. Trimming shortened V by 5 bases and J by 4 bases, and 9 bases separated the two germline ends. The CDR3 spans 13 residues. In DNA, the CDR3 is TGTGCCAGCAGCATTGCGCCGAATCAGCCCCAGCATTTT. Encoded protein: CASSIAPNQPQHF.

The chain couples TRBV2 to TRBJ2-3; 7 bases align to TRBD1. The CDR3 is 14 residues long. CDR1 and CDR2 from the germline V gene are SNHLY and FYNNEI. The J segment lost 0 bases and the V segment lost 6 bases, leaving 3 bases of the junction unmatched. CDR3: CASRTGYSTDTQYF. CDR3 sequence (DNA): TGTGCCAGCAGGACAGGGTACAGCACAGATACGCAGTATTTT.

The chain couples TRBV6-5 to TRBJ1-5, with 8 bases fitting TRBD1. The length of the CDR3 is 15 residues. The V gene end was trimmed by 6 bases and the J gene end by 4 bases; junction bases not matched to a gene: 8. Germline V lookup: CDR1 MNHEY, CDR2 SVGAGI. The CDR3 spells CASSRRRTGNQPQHF. The CDR3, as DNA: TGTGCCAGCAGCCGGCGAAGGACAGGGAATCAGCCCCAGCATTTT.

The chain is built from TRBV6-1 and TRBJ1-3, with a possible D match to TRBD1 (5 bases). The CDR3 is 15 residues long. The V gene lost 4 bases and the J gene lost 2 bases, with 12 bases spanning the gap. From germline, CDR1 is MNHNS and CDR2 SASEGT. The CDR3 DNA is TGTGCCAGCAGTGGGGGGGGACGAGCTGGAAACACCATATATTTT. Residues: CASSGGGRAGNTIYF.

V usage is TRBV5-6 and J usage is TRBJ2-3; 8 bases are shared with TRBD2. The germline V gene has CDR1 SGHDT and CDR2 YYEEEE. The CDR3 consists of 15 residues. The ends lost 2 bases at V and 6 bases at J; junction bases unmatched: 8. CDR3 sequence reads: CASSFPGLVGDTQYF. The CDR3 DNA follows: TGTGCCAGCAGCTTCCCGGGACTAGTAGGTGATACGCAGTATTTT.

The chain combines TRBV30 with TRBJ2-1, with a possible D match to TRBD2 (6 bases). Trimming removed 2 bases at V and 2 bases at J, with 10 bases between. The germline V gene has CDR1 GTSNPN and CDR2 SVGIG (reference sequence). This CDR3 contains 14 residues. The CDR3 region is CAWSSWGAYNEQFF. CDR3 nucleotide sequence: TGTGCCTGGAGTTCTTGGGGGGCCTACAATGAGCAGTTCTTC.

This chain connects TRBV29-1 to TRBJ1-2, with TRBD1 identical over 10 bases. CDR3 length: 14 amino acids. From germline, CDR1 is SQVTM and CDR2 ANQGSEA. CDR3 region: CSSYGQGANYGYTF. The CDR3 DNA is TGCAGTTCCTACGGACAGGGGGCTAACTATGGCTACACCTTC.

The chain carries TRBV29-1 and TRBJ2-5; D possibly corresponds to TRBD2 (7 bases). This CDR3 contains 12 residues. The V end lost 4 bases, the J end lost 5 bases, and 11 bases lay between the germline ends. Germline V gene sequence: CDR1 SQVTM, CDR2 ANQGSEA. The CDR3 reads CSVVKGGETQYF. In nucleotides, the CDR3 is TGCAGCGTTGTAAAGGGGGGGGAGACCCAGTACTTC. Full variable domain (rest looked up from reference TRBV29-1 and TRBJ2-5): SAVISQKPSRDICQRGTSLTIQCQVDSQVTMMFWYRQQPGQSLTLIATANQGSEATYESGFVIDKFPISRPNLTFSTLTVSNMSPEDSSIYLCSVVKGGETQYFGPGTRLLVL.

The V gene is TRBV2, the J gene TRBJ1-5; TRBD1 agrees at 8 bases. The CDR3 spans 14 residues. V lost 3 bases to trimming and J lost 4 bases; unmatched junction nucleotides: 2. Germline V gene data show CDR1 as SNHLY and CDR2 as FYNNEI. The CDR3 DNA sequence: TGTGCCAGCAGTGAGGGGACAGGAAATCAGCCCCAGCATTTT. It is translated as CASSEGTGNQPQHF. Combining the CDR3 with reference TRBV2 and TRBJ1-5 gives the whole variable domain EPEVTQTPSHQVTQMGQEVILRCVPISNHLYFYWYRQILGQKVEFLVSFYNNEISEKSEIFDDQFSVERPDGSNFTLKIRSTKLEDSAMYFCASSEGTGNQPQHFGDGTRLSIL.

This sequence joins TRBV5-4 and TRBJ2-5; perhaps TRBD2 as D (6 bases). The DNA end lines up better with TRBJ2-7; the J call may be wrong. This CDR3 has 16 amino acids. Germline loops: CDR1 SGHNT, CDR2 YYREEE (reference sequence). The CDR3 protein is CASTAGPTGTFVEQYF. The CDR3 DNA follows: TGTGCCAGCACCGCGGGCCCGACGGGGACTTTTGTCGAGCAGTACTTC.

As concerns this clone: Germline is not matched at one junction end, which may reflect a read error. The chain joins TRBV5-1 to TRBJ1-1; D is perhaps TRBD1 (5 bases). Germline V gene data show CDR1 as SGHRS and CDR2 as YFSETQ. The CDR3 covers 16 residues. The CDR3 coding sequence is TGCGCCAGCAGTTTGGAGGGAGGGGCCTTGAACACTGAAGCTTTCTTT. Protein product: CASSLEGGALNTEAFF.

V gene TRBV6-1 combines with J gene TRBJ1-5, with TRBD1 matching over 7 bases. From germline, CDR1 is MNHNS and CDR2 SASEGT. The CDR3 has 15 residues. The trim removed 8 bases at V and 6 bases at J, leaving 13 bases unmatched. The CDR3 region has the DNA TGTGCCAGCTTGGAGGCGACAGGGAACAGTCAGCCCCAGCATTTT. Translated, it gives CASLEATGNSQPQHF.

J is TRBJ1-5 and V is TRBV4-1; D call uncertain. CDR1 is MGHRA, CDR2 YSYEKL, per germline. The CDR3 contains 15 residues. Between the trimmed V and J ends, which lost 0 bases and 4 bases, there was a span of 10 bases. The CDR3 bases are TGCGCCAGCAGCCAAGATGGCCAGAAAAATCAGCCCCAGCATTTT. Its protein is CASSQDGQKNQPQHF.

This chain uses TRBV4-3 with TRBJ1-2; the match to TRBD1 covers 9 bases. CDR1 LGHNA and CDR2 YSLEER come from the germline V gene. The CDR3 contains 16 residues. With 3 bases clipped from V and 5 bases from J, the junction kept 10 bases outside the gene matches. CDR3 sequence reads: CASSQGQGRGSYGYTF. The CDR3 nucleotides are TGCGCCAGCAGCCAGGGACAGGGTCGGGGCTCATATGGCTACACCTTC.

The chain links TRBV2 to TRBJ2-7; 12 bases line up with TRBD2. The CDR3 loop spans 16 amino acids. CDR1 SNHLY and CDR2 FYNNEI come from the germline V gene. Trimming at V came to 4 bases and at J to 0 bases, leaving 4 bases not matched to a gene. DNA of the CDR3: TGTGCCAGCAGTGGCCGGACTAGCGGGGACTCCTACGAGCAGTACTTC. Its translation is CASSGRTSGDSYEQYF.

The rearrangement joins TRBV29-1 to TRBJ1-1; unclear D gene. Trimming removed 2 bases at V and 6 bases at J, with 10 bases between. There are 12 residues in the CDR3. The germline V gene has CDR1 SQVTM and CDR2 ANQGSEA. CDR3 sequence (DNA): TGCAGCGTTGAACCCCTAAGCTCTGAAGCTTTCTTT. Its protein product is CSVEPLSSEAFF.

The CDR3 protein is CASSLFGNYGYTF. In nucleotides, the CDR3 is TGTGCCAGCAGCTTGTTCGGTAACTATGGCTACACCTTC. V and J are TRBV5-6 and TRBJ1-2; D not resolved. Between the trimmed V and J ends, which lost 1 base and 1 base, there was a span of 5 bases. The length of the CDR3 is 13 residues. CDR1 is SGHDT, CDR2 YYEEEE, per germline.

The CDR3, as DNA: TGTGCCAGCAGTGACTCTCCACTTTCCGGGACTAGCGGGAGGTACAATGAGCAGTTCTTC. Translated: CASSDSPLSGTSGRYNEQFF. V gene TRBV6-4 combines with J gene TRBJ2-1, with 15 bases identical to TRBD2. This CDR3 has 20 residues. The V gene's germline CDR1 is MRHNA and CDR2 SNTAGT. Trimming at V came to 0 bases and at J to 4 bases, leaving 10 bases not matched to a gene.

This chain uses TRBV5-1 with TRBJ2-5; TRBD1 matches at 8 bases. The CDR3 is 15 residues long. Germline CDR1 is SGHRS and CDR2 is YFSETQ. After removal of 4 bases from V and 4 bases from J, the junction contained 9 bases not matched to a gene. The CDR3 DNA follows: TGCGCCAGCAGCCCGCCGGCAGGGGGCCTAGAGACCCAGTACTTC. Protein product: CASSPPAGGLETQYF.

The chain carries TRBV4-2 and TRBJ1-1, with D perhaps matching TRBD1 (6 bases). CDR1 is LGHNA, CDR2 YNFKEQ, per germline. This CDR3 has 13 residues. Trimming pared 0 bases from V and 4 bases from J, leaving 6 bases between. Written as DNA, the CDR3 is TGTGCCAGCAGCCAAGAAGGGGGCACTGAAGCTTTCTTT. Translated, it gives CASSQEGGTEAFF.

The rearrangement links TRBV18 to TRBJ2-5; D unclear. The CDR3 has 11 residues. Germline V gene sequence: CDR1 KGHSH, CDR2 LQKENI. V gave up 3 bases and J gave up 5 bases, with 4 bases separating them. In nucleotides, the CDR3 is TGTGCCAGCTCACCGCAGGAGACCCAGTACTTC. Its protein is CASSPQETQYF.